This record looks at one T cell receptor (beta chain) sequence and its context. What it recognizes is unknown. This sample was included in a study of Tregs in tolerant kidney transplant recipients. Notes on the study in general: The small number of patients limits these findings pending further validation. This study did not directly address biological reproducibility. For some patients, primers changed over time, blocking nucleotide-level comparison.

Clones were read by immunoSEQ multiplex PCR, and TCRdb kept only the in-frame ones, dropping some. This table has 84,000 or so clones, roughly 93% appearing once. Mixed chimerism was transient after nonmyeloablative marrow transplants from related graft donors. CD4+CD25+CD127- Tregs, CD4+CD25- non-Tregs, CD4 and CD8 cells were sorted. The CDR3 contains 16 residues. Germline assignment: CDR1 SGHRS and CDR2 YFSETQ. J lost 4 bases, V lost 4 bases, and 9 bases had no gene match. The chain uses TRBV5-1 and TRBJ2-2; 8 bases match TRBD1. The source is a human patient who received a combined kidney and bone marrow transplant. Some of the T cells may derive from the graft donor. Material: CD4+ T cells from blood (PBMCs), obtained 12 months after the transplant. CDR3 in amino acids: CASSKAGGRATGELFF. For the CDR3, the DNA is TGCGCCAGCAGCAAAGCAGGGGGCCGGGCCACCGGGGAGCTGTTTTTT.